This T cell receptor beta chain was obtained from a study of cytomegalovirus exposure and HLA in healthy donors. Each donor's status was that of a healthy bone marrow donor. There are 15 residues in the CDR3. V was pared by 0 bases and J by 2 bases, with 10 bases between. The germline CDR1 and CDR2 sequences are WNHNN and SYGVQD (reference sequence). Points on this clone: Its antigen is still unknown.

Study results and limitations: Presence/absence results assume similar sequencing depth per donor, which may not hold. It was shown in a later analysis that HLA-associated TCR beta chains were more clonally expanded than other, equally common chains.

The PCR ran on 60 Vbeta and 13 Jbeta primers. Profiled with immunoSEQ multiplex PCR; TCRdb holds only in-frame clones, not every one. The top ten clones hold more than 0.5% of a sample with fewer than 200,000 clones, approximately 80% of them seen once. The TCR comes from a woman in her fifties or sixties in good health and CMV-seronegative. The rearrangement links TRBV10-1 to TRBJ2-5, with a possible D match to TRBD1 (5 bases). Specimen: PBMCs. CDR3 amino acids: CASSESATAQETQYF. The CDR3 bases are TGCGCCAGCAGTGAGTCGGCGACAGCTCAAGAGACCCAGTACTTC.